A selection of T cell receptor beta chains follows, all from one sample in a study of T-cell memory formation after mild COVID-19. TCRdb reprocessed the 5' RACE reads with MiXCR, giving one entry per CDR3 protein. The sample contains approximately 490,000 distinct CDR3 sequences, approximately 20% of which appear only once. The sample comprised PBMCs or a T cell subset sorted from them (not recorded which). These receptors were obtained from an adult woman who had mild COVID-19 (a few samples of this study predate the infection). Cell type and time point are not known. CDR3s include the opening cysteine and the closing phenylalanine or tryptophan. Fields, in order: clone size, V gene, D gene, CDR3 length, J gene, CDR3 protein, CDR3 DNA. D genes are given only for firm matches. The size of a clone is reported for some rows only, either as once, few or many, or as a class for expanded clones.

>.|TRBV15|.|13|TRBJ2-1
CATRTGVYNEQFF
TGTGCCACCCGTACGGGGGTCTACAATGAGCAGTTCTTC
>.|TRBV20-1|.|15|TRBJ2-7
CSARDSRAELLGQYF
TGCAGTGCTAGAGACTCCCGAGCGGAGCTCCTTGGGCAGTACTTC
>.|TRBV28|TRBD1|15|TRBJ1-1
CASRFTGAANTEAFF
TGTGCCAGCAGATTTACAGGGGCTGCGAACACTGAAGCTTTCTTT
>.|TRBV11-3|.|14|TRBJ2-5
CASSTNRVSGTQYF
TGTGCCAGCAGCACCAACAGGGTATCGGGGACCCAGTACTTC
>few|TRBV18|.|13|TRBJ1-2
CASSPRAGYGYTF
TGTGCCAGCTCACCACGGGCGGGCTATGGCTACACCTTC
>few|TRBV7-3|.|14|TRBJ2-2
CASSFGGGDGELFF
TGTGCCAGCAGCTTTGGGGGGGGCGACGGGGAGCTGTTTTTT
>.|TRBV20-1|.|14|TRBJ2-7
CSAAQTGRVYEQYF
TGCAGTGCTGCCCAGACAGGGAGGGTCTACGAGCAGTACTTC
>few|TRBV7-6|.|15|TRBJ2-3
CASSSLRGWTDTQYF
TGTGCCAGCAGCTCGCTGAGGGGTTGGACAGATACGCAGTATTTT
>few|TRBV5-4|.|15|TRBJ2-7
CASSPSYGNSYEQYF
TGTGCCAGCAGCCCCTCCTACGGGAACTCCTACGAGCAGTACTTC
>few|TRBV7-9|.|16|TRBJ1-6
CASSLEVPTVGSPLHF
TGTGCCAGCAGCTTAGAGGTCCCAACCGTGGGGTCACCCCTCCACTTT
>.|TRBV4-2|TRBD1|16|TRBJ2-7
CASSRYLGQGSYEQYF
TGTGCCAGCAGCCGCTATCTCGGACAGGGCTCCTACGAGCAGTACTTC
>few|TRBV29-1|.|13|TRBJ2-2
CSVDPRGTGELFF
TGCAGCGTCGACCCTCGAGGGACCGGGGAGCTGTTTTTT
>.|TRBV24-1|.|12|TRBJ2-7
CATSDLSNEQYF
TGTGCCACCAGTGATTTGTCTAACGAGCAGTACTTC
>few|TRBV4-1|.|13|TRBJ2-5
CASSQGQPVAQYF
TGCGCCAGCAGCCAAGGACAGCCCGTTGCCCAGTACTTC
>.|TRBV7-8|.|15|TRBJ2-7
CASSLAGLGSYEQYF
TGTGCCAGCAGCTTAGCTGGACTGGGATCCTACGAGCAGTACTTC
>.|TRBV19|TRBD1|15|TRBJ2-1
CASSPGTAGPIEQFF
TGTGCCAGTAGTCCCGGGACAGCCGGGCCCATTGAGCAGTTCTTC
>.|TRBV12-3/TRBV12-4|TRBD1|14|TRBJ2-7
CASRDGTGDYEQYF
TGTGCCAGCAGAGACGGGACAGGGGACTACGAGCAGTACTTC
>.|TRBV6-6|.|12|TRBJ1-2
CASRGRNYGYTF
TGTGCCAGCAGGGGGAGAAACTATGGCTACACCTTC
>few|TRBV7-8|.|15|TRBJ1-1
CASSLLSGWDTEAFF
TGTGCCAGCAGCTTACTTTCGGGCTGGGACACTGAAGCTTTCTTT
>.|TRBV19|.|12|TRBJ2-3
CASSTRTDTQDF
TGTGCCAGTAGTACCCGCACAGATACGCAGGATTTT
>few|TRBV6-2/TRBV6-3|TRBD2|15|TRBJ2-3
CASSFGLAGRDTQYF
TGTGCCAGCAGTTTCGGACTAGCGGGGAGAGATACGCAGTATTTT
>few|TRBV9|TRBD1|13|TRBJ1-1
CASSPWTGREAFF
TGTGCCAGCAGCCCCTGGACAGGTCGTGAAGCTTTCTTT
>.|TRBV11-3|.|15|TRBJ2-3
CASSSTGSWTDTQYF
TGTGCCAGCAGCTCGACCGGGAGTTGGACAGATACGCAGTATTTT
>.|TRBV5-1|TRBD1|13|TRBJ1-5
CASSSGTGEPQHF
TGCGCCAGCAGCTCCGGGACAGGTGAGCCCCAGCATTTT
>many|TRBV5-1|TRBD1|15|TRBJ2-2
CASSLGQGHTGELFF
TGCGCCAGCAGCTTAGGACAGGGACACACCGGGGAGCTGTTTTTT
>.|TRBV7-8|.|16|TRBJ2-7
CASSLGRVGSSYEQYF
TGTGCCAGCAGCTTAGGAAGGGTAGGGAGCTCCTACGAGCAGTACTTC
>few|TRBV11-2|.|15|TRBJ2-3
CASSVLGHPTDTQYF
TGTGCCAGCAGCGTTTTGGGACATCCCACAGATACGCAGTATTTT
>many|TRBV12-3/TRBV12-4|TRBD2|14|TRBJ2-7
CASSPPGLVIRQYF
TGTGCCAGCAGTCCTCCGGGACTAGTAATTCGGCAGTACTTC
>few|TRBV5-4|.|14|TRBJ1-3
CASSPVTGSNTIYF
TGTGCCAGCAGCCCCGTGACAGGCTCAAACACCATATATTTT
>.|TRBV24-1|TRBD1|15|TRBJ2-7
CATSDAGQGSYEQYF
TGTGCCACCAGTGATGCGGGACAGGGTAGCTACGAGCAGTACTTC
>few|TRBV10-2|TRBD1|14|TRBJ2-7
CASSAGTAFYEQYF
TGCGCCAGCAGTGCCGGGACAGCCTTCTACGAGCAGTACTTC
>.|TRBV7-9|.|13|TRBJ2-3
CASRKDGRDTQYF
TGTGCCAGCAGGAAGGACGGACGAGATACGCAGTATTTT
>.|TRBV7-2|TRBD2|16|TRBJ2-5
CASSFWTSGDQETQYF
TGTGCCAGCAGCTTCTGGACTAGCGGAGATCAAGAGACCCAGTACTTC
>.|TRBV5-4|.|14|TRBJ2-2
CASSFQVNTGELFF
TGTGCCAGCAGCTTCCAGGTGAACACCGGGGAGCTGTTTTTT
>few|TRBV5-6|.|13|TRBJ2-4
CASSFLTENIQYF
TGTGCCAGCAGCTTCCTGACAGAAAACATTCAGTACTTC
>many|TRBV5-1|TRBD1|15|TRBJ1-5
CASSPGTDSNQPQHF
TGCGCCAGCAGCCCCGGGACAGATAGCAATCAGCCCCAGCATTTT